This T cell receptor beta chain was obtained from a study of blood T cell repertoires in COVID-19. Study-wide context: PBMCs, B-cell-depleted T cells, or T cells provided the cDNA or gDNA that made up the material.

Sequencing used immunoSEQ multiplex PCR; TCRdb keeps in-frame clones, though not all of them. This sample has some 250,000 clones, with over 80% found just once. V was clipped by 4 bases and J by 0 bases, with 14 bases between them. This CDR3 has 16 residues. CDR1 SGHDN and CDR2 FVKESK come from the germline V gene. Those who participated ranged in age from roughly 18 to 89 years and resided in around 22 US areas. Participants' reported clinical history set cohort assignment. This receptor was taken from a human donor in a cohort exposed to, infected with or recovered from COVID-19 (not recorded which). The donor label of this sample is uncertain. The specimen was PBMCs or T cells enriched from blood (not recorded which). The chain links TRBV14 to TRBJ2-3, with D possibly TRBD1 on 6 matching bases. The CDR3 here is CASSRIGTLSTDTQYF. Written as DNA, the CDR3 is TGTGCCAGCAGCCGAATAGGGACATTGAGCACAGATACGCAGTATTTT.